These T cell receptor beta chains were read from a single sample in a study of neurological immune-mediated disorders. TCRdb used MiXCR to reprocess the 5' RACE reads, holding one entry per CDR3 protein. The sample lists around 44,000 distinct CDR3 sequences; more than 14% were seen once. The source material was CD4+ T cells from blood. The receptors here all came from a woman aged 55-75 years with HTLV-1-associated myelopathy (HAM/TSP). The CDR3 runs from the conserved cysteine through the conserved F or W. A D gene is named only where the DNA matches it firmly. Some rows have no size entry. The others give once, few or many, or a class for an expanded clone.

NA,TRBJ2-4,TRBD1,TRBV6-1,TGTGCCACCCGGGACAGGGGGATGGGGGAAATTCAGTACTTC,CATRDRGMGEIQYF
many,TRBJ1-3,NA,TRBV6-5,TGTGCCAGCAGTTACTCCAAGCAGGCCTCTGGAAACACCATATATTTT,CASSYSKQASGNTIYF
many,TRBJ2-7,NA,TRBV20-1,TGCAGTGCTAAATTTCCGGGACGTCCCCTCGGTGAGCAGTACTTC,CSAKFPGRPLGEQYF
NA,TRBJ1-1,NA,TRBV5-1,TGCGCCATCACTATCGGGTTTACGAACACTGAAGCTTTCTTT,CAITIGFTNTEAFF
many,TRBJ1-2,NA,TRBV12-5,TGTGCTAGTGGTTTGCCCCAAGGAAATCTCTATGGCTACACCTTC,CASGLPQGNLYGYTF
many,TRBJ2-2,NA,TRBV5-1,TGCGCCAGCAGCTCAAACCTCTACAGTGCCGGGGAGCTGTTTTTT,CASSSNLYSAGELFF
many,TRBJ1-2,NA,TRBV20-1,TGCAGTGCTAGAGACTCGGGACGGTGGAACTATGGCTACACCTTC,CSARDSGRWNYGYTF
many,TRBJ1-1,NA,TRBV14,TGTGCCAGCAGCCGCTCGTCTCCCCAGAACGCTGAAGCTTTCTTT,CASSRSSPQNAEAFF
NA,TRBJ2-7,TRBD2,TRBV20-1,TGCAGTGGCATCACAGCGGGGGGTACCTACGAGCAGTACTTC,CSGITAGGTYEQYF
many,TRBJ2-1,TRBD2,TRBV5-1,TGCGCCAGCAGCTTGGCCGCTAGCGGGGGTTGGAATGAGCAGTTCTTC,CASSLAASGGWNEQFF
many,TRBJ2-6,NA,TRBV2,TGTGCCAGCACTGACAGGTACTCCGGGGCCAACGTCCTGACTTTC,CASTDRYSGANVLTF
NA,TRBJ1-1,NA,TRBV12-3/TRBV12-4,TGTGCCAGCAGTTTAGATGACGGACGGCCCCCGAACGCTTTCTTT,CASSLDDGRPPNAFF
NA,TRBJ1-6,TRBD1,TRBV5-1,TGCGCCAGCAGCTTGTCCTCGACAGGGACCACACCCCTCCACTTT,CASSLSSTGTTPLHF
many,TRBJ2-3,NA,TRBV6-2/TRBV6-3,TGTGCCAGCAGTTCCCGGCAGCTAGCGAGTGATACGCAGTATTTT,CASSSRQLASDTQYF